Listed below are T cell receptor beta chains from one sample, sequenced in a study of blood T cell repertoires in COVID-19. Profiled with immunoSEQ multiplex PCR; TCRdb holds only in-frame clones, not every one. Here the sample spans a few hundred thousand clones, approximately 90% being singletons. Sample: PBMCs or T cells enriched from blood (not recorded which). The origin of the receptors is a woman between 45 and 60 years old who had recovered from COVID-19. Each CDR3 is given with its conserved first and last residue. Fields, in order: clone size, D gene, V gene, J gene, CDR3 DNA, CDR3 protein. A D gene is named only where the DNA matches it firmly. Clone size is not always given. Where it is, it says once, few, many or a class for expanded clones.

size: -; D: -; V: TRBV25-1; J: TRBJ2-1; DNA: TGTGCCAGCAGTGGGGAGTTGTTCGCCTACAATGAGCAGTTCTTC; CDR3: CASSGELFAYNEQFF
size: -; D: TRBD1; V: TRBV6-5; J: TRBJ1-2; DNA: TGTGCCAGTCAGGACAGGACGCACTATGGCTACACCTTC; CDR3: CASQDRTHYGYTF
size: -; D: -; V: TRBV7-8; J: TRBJ2-7; DNA: TGTGCCAGCAGCTCCTTCGGGGGTCCGACCTACGAGCAGTACTTC; CDR3: CASSSFGGPTYEQYF
size: -; D: TRBD2; V: TRBV18; J: TRBJ2-1; DNA: TGTGCCAGCTCACCCCTTTGGGCTAGCGGGGGGTCCTCCTACAATGAGCAGTTCTTC; CDR3: CASSPLWASGGSSYNEQFF
size: -; D: TRBD1; V: TRBV2; J: TRBJ1-2; DNA: TGTGCCAGCAGTGACAGGGGGTACAATGGCTACACCTTC; CDR3: CASSDRGYNGYTF
size: once; D: TRBD1; V: TRBV7-8; J: TRBJ2-2; DNA: TGTGCCAGCAGTCCGGACAGGGTCGGCACCGGGGAGCTGTTTTTT; CDR3: CASSPDRVGTGELFF
size: -; D: -; V: TRBV14; J: TRBJ1-1; DNA: TGTGCCAGCGGGGGGAGGACTGAAGCTTTCTTT; CDR3: CASGGRTEAFF
size: -; D: TRBD1; V: TRBV18; J: TRBJ1-2; DNA: TGTGCCAGCTCACCAGACAGGGTGTTCGACTACACCTTC; CDR3: CASSPDRVFDYTF
size: -; D: TRBD2; V: TRBV4-3; J: TRBJ2-5; DNA: TGCGCCAGCAGCCACCGACTAGCGGGGGGGCCGGAGTACTTC; CDR3: CASSHRLAGGPEYF
size: -; D: -; V: TRBV18; J: TRBJ1-5; DNA: TGTGCCAGCTCACCCTCTCCCGGGAGCAATCAGCCCCAGCATTTT; CDR3: CASSPSPGSNQPQHF
size: -; D: -; V: TRBV10-1; J: TRBJ1-4; DNA: TGCGCCAGCAGTGGTTTACAGGGTGGTGAAAAACTGTTTTTT; CDR3: CASSGLQGGEKLFF
size: -; D: -; V: TRBV3-1/TRBV3-2; J: TRBJ1-1; DNA: TGTGCCAGCAGCCATATACTAACAGGGATGGCGACTGAAGCTTTCTTT; CDR3: CASSHILTGMATEAFF
size: -; D: -; V: TRBV28; J: TRBJ2-2; DNA: TGTGCCAGCAGTTCGATTCAGGTCGATGGGAACACCGGGGAGCTGTTTTTT; CDR3: CASSSIQVDGNTGELFF
size: -; D: -; V: TRBV11-2; J: TRBJ2-7; DNA: TGTGCCAGCAGCTCGTTTAGGAGGGGTGGATACGAGCAGTACTTC; CDR3: CASSSFRRGGYEQYF